Presented here are 13 T cell receptor beta chains from one specimen sequenced in a study of blood T cells in healthy people across ages. Primers used in a second PCR of roughly 7 to 11 cycles were a sample-barcoded 5' primer and a J-beta primer mix. TCRdb used MiXCR to reprocess the 5' RACE reads, holding one entry per CDR3 protein. The sample shows about 930,000 distinct CDR3 sequences, about 28% of them seen only once. This sample also belongs to another study, concerning T cells of mothers and their children.

Source material: blood. Receptors were obtained from a woman aged 40 to 49 in good health.

The V call is TRBV20-1, the J call TRBJ2-2; no firm D call. The CDR3 consists of 13 residues. Per the germline V gene, CDR1 is DFQATT and CDR2 is SNEGSKA (reference sequence). Trimming stripped 6 bases from V and 3 bases from J, with 11 bases between. The DNA of the CDR3 is TGCAGTGCCGTTCAATCCTACACCGGGGAGCTGTTTTTT. Amino acids: CSAVQSYTGELFF.

The genes are TRBV19 and TRBJ2-1; maybe TRBD1 (6 bases). The germline V gene has CDR1 LNHDA and CDR2 SQIVND (reference sequence). V gave up 4 bases and J gave up 9 bases, with 16 bases separating them. The CDR3 is 14 amino acids. The CDR3 DNA reads TGTGCCAGTAGTACAAACCGGGACATCCGTGAGCAGTTCTTC. Protein sequence: CASSTNRDIREQFF.

The CDR3 region has the DNA TGTGCCTGGAGTGTGGCTATGGAAGCTTTCTTT. It encodes CAWSVAMEAFF. The chain has TRBV30 and TRBJ1-1, with unresolved D. From germline, CDR1 is GTSNPN and CDR2 SVGIG (reference sequence). This CDR3 region has 11 residues. V lost 0 bases and J 8 bases, leaving 7 bases between the germline ends.

The sample holds many counts of this clonotype. The rearrangement joins TRBV3-1 to TRBJ1-6; D gene unclear. This CDR3 comprises 16 residues. V lost 0 bases, J lost 0 bases, and 6 bases lay in between. Germline-derived CDR1 and CDR2 are LGHDT and YNNKEL (reference sequence). CDR3: CASSQDFGSYNSPLHF. DNA of the CDR3: TGTGCCAGCAGCCAAGACTTCGGCTCCTATAATTCACCCCTCCACTTT. The full variable domain, with the rest looked up from reference TRBV3-1 and TRBJ1-6, is DTAVSQTPKYLVTQMGNDKSIKCEQNLGHDTMYWYKQDSKKFLKIMFSYNNKELIINETVPNRFSPKSPDKAHLNLHINSLELGDSAVYFCASSQDFGSYNSPLHFGNGTRLTVT.

This clonotype was counted only a few times. This chain connects TRBV5-1 to TRBJ2-7, with D unresolved. This CDR3 is 14 amino acids long. The germline CDR1 and CDR2 sequences are SGHRS and YFSETQ. V lost 3 bases and J 0 bases, leaving 10 bases between the germline ends. The CDR3 region has the DNA TGCGCCAGCAGCTCTACTCAAGCCTCCTACGAGCAGTACTTC. It is translated as CASSSTQASYEQYF.

In this sample, this clonotype turned up many times. The chain employs TRBV9 and TRBJ1-2, with TRBD1 as a possible D gene (5 bases). Germline V CDR1 and CDR2: SGDLS, YYNGEE. This CDR3 contains 13 residues. Deletions cut 0 bases from V and 7 bases from J, with 10 bases between. The CDR3 sequence is CASSVAQGGGYTF. The DNA of the CDR3 is TGTGCCAGCAGCGTAGCCCAGGGCGGTGGCTACACCTTC.

This clonotype has a count of ten or more. The CDR3 bases are TGCAGCGTTGATGGTCCCATCAGGGAGACCCAGTACTTC. Protein sequence: CSVDGPIRETQYF. The rearrangement uses TRBV29-1 and TRBJ2-5; D is uncertain. The CDR3 extends over 13 amino acids. Trimming took off 3 bases at V and 5 bases at J, with 13 bases between the two ends. Germline-derived CDR1 and CDR2 are SQVTM and ANQGSEA. Looking up the rest from reference TRBV29-1 and TRBJ2-5 gives the full variable domain: SAVISQKPSRDICQRGTSLTIQCQVDSQVTMMFWYRQQPGQSLTLIATANQGSEATYESGFVIDKFPISRPNLTFSTLTVSNMSPEDSSIYLCSVDGPIRETQYFGPGTRLLVL.

On this clonotype: A clone one base away is much larger, so this may be a read error. The chain recombines TRBV5-6 with TRBJ1-1; D is uncertain. The germline V gene encodes CDR1 SGHDT and CDR2 YYEEEE. The CDR3 has 14 residues. CDR3 DNA: TGTGCCGGCAGCTTTCAACTGGATAACACTGAAGCTTTCTTT. Translated: CAGSFQLDNTEAFF.

The sample holds many counts of this clonotype. The chain couples TRBV2 to TRBJ2-3, with D unclear. This CDR3 region has 14 residues. V was shortened by 5 bases and J by 4 bases, with 13 bases between the two germline ends. Germline CDR1 SNHLY, CDR2 FYNNEI. The CDR3 DNA is TGTGCCAGCAGTATCTTACCGCGACCAGATACGCAGTATTTT. Translated, it gives CASSILPRPDTQYF.

At least ten counts were recorded for this clonotype. J is TRBJ2-7 and V is TRBV9, with a weak D call TRBD1 (5 bases). The V and J ends lost 0 bases and 5 bases respectively, with 9 bases between them. CDR3 size: 13 residues. The germline CDR1 and CDR2 sequences are SGDLS and YYNGEE. CDR3 sequence: CASSVVDSHEQYF. The DNA of the CDR3 is TGTGCCAGCAGCGTAGTCGACAGCCACGAGCAGTACTTC.

This clonotype was seen a few times. The rearrangement links TRBV12-3 or TRBV12-4 to TRBJ1-2; D might be TRBD1 (5 bases). The CDR3 consists of 15 residues. V was shortened by 6 bases and J by 0 bases, with 14 bases between the two germline ends. The chain's CDR3 is CASSLGTATNYGYTF. The CDR3 DNA reads as TGTGCCAGCAGCCTCGGGACGGCTACTAACTATGGCTACACCTTC.

The chain combines TRBV10-3 with TRBJ2-5; 11 nucleotides line up with TRBD2. The CDR3 length is 15 residues. With V trimmed by 5 bases and J by 2 bases, 4 bases remained unmatched. The germline V gene has CDR1 ENHRY and CDR2 SYGVKD. The CDR3 protein is CAISPTSGEQETQYF. The CDR3 nucleotides read TGTGCCATCAGTCCGACTAGCGGGGAGCAAGAGACCCAGTACTTC.

This clonotype appeared many times. The rearrangement links TRBV28 to TRBJ2-5; 7 bases map to TRBD1. The CDR3 is 13 amino acids. With 7 bases clipped from V and 1 base from J, the junction kept 3 bases outside the gene matches. The germline gives CDR1 MDHEN, CDR2 SYDVKM. The CDR3 DNA follows: TGTGCCAGCACCGGGACAGCCCAAGAGACCCAGTACTTC. It specifies CASTGTAQETQYF.